Shown below are 20 T cell receptor beta chains from a single sample sequenced in a study of CD8+CD57+ T cells in acquired aplastic anemia (dated by TCRdb to the late 2010s). Instrument used: Illumina HiSeq 2000. TCR beta VDJ combination and CDR3 sequence profiling used genomic DNA as the template. TCRdb reanalyzed the raw reads on its own, using fastp at Q25 for trimming and MiXCR for clone calling, and kept in-frame beta chains. Rows merge per CDR3 protein into single entries with the most common DNA and genes. Recorded for this sample are 200,000 to 300,000 distinct CDR3 sequences; roughly 80% of them occurred a single time. 40% to 55% of the sample rests with the top ten. Patients chosen for sequencing had shown expansion of CD8+CD57+ cells by flow cytometry. Sequencing used sorted CD4+, CD8+, or CD8+CD57+ T cells (not recorded which) from PBMCs. Every receptor here comes from a human donor with aplastic anemia.

The chain uses TRBV18 and TRBJ2-3, with 10 bases fitting TRBD1. The length of the CDR3 is 15 residues. V lost 6 bases to trimming and J lost 5 bases; unmatched junction nucleotides: 8. Germline CDR1 is KGHSH and CDR2 is LQKENI. DNA for the CDR3: TGTGCCAGCTCTCCAGACAGGGGGCTTGGAGATACGCAGTATTTT. Amino acids: CASSPDRGLGDTQYF.

This sequence joins TRBV5-6 and TRBJ2-1; possibly TRBD2 for D (5 bases). Germline loops: CDR1 SGHDT, CDR2 YYEEEE. The CDR3 loop spans 14 amino acids. Between the trimmed V and J ends, which lost 4 bases and 3 bases, there was a span of 11 bases. Here the CDR3 DNA reads TGTGCCAGCAGCCCGGCGAGGGTCTACAATGAGCAGTTCTTC. This codes for CASSPARVYNEQFF.

Of note for this clonotype: As the CDR3 is not closed by the conserved phenylalanine or tryptophan, this likely results from a read error. The limits of the CDR3 on the DNA are not certain, so only TCRdb's listed CDR3 is given. This sequence joins TRBV7-9 and TRBJ2-3; TRBD2, the D gene given by the table, was not confirmed from the DNA. Germline CDR1 and CDR2: SEHNR and FQNEAQ (reference sequence). The CDR3 spans 13 amino acids, including both terminal residues. CDR3 sequence reads: CASSYEGSEGQDD.

The J gene is TRBJ1-1, the V gene TRBV12-3 or TRBV12-4; the D gene is possibly TRBD1 (6 bases). The CDR3 extends over 14 amino acids. V lost 6 bases and J 1 base, leaving 12 bases between the germline ends. CDR3 amino acids: CASRQTGQNTEAFF. The CDR3 DNA follows: TGTGCCAGCAGGCAGACAGGTCAGAACACTGAAGCTTTCTTT.

The chain combines TRBV19 with TRBJ2-3; D is possibly TRBD2 (5 bases). The CDR3 is 13 residues long. Germline loops: CDR1 LNHDA, CDR2 SQIVND (reference sequence). The CDR3 loop reads CGRVDGVEDTQYF. For the CDR3, the DNA is TGTGGCCGCGTGGACGGGGTCGAGGATACGCAGTATTTT.

The CDR3 DNA is TGTGCCAGCAGCTTAGCGGGAGGGACCAAAGCGCACCAGTACTTC. It codes for CASSLAGGTKAHQYF. The genes are TRBV7-8 and TRBJ2-5; 7 bases are shared with TRBD2. The trim removed 0 bases at V and 10 bases at J, leaving 11 bases unmatched. There are 15 residues in the CDR3. Germline assignment: CDR1 SGHVS and CDR2 FQNEAQ.

This clonotype showed up just a few times. A read error is likely, as this CDR3 ends without the conserved phenylalanine or tryptophan. It is unclear where the CDR3 begins or ends on the DNA, so no DNA is shown, and the CDR3 is as TCRdb lists it. The V call is TRBV2, the J call TRBJ1-6; the D call TRBD1 from the table was never checked on the DNA. In germline, CDR1 is SNHLY, CDR2 FYNNEI. Termini included, the CDR3 measures 16 amino acids. The CDR3 spells CASSDGGSDEQFFGPG.

The chain couples TRBV2 to TRBJ2-3; D may match TRBD1 or TRBD2 (7 bases each). This CDR3 comprises 13 residues. The germline V gene encodes CDR1 SNHLY and CDR2 FYNNEI. Trimming removed 8 bases from V and 11 bases from J, with 20 bases in between. This chain's CDR3 is CASGGGGTDQQYF. DNA for the CDR3: TGTGCCAGCGGGGGAGGGGGCACAGATCAGCAGTATTTT.

The chain couples TRBV9 to TRBJ1-2; tentatively, D is TRBD1 (5 bases). The CDR3 is 15 residues long. V dropped 4 bases and J dropped 10 bases, with 23 bases sitting between them. Germline lookup yields CDR1 SGDLS and CDR2 YYNGEE. The CDR3: CASSFIGDDANYYTF. For the CDR3, the DNA is TGTGCCAGCAGCTTCATAGGGGACGACGCTAACTACTACACCTTC.

This sequence joins TRBV7-3 and TRBJ2-5, with D perhaps matching TRBD2 (6 bases). The CDR3 contains 15 residues. CDR1 is SGHTA and CDR2 is FQGTGA in the germline V gene. V was shortened by 6 bases and J by 3 bases, with 17 bases between the two germline ends. The CDR3: CASSSSGTWEETQYF. The CDR3 nucleotides are TGTGCCAGCAGTTCTTCCGGGACTTGGGAAGAGACCCAGTACTTC.

This chain links TRBV7-9 with TRBJ1-5; D gene ambiguous. This CDR3 is 15 amino acids long. The V gene's germline CDR1 is SEHNR and CDR2 FQNEAQ (reference sequence). Deletions cut 5 bases from V and 9 bases from J, with 20 bases between. The CDR3 here is CASSVGISRYPPQHF. CDR3 sequence (DNA): TGTGCCAGCAGCGTAGGGATCTCGAGATATCCGCCCCAGCATTTT.

Note on this clonotype: At one boundary the junction diverges from the germline segment, which might be a read error. J is TRBJ2-4 and V is TRBV9, with 9 bases fitting TRBD2. The germline V gene encodes CDR1 SGDLS and CDR2 YYNGEE. CDR3 length: 15 residues. In nucleotides, the CDR3 is TGTGCCGGCAGCGTAGACGCGGGGGGGCAAAACATTCAGTACTTC. It yields the protein CAGSVDAGGQNIQYF.

Turning to this clonotype: This likely comes from a read error, as the CDR3 has no conserved phenylalanine or tryptophan at its end. The DNA is left out, because the CDR3 cannot be placed on it with certainty; the CDR3 is given as TCRdb lists it. The rearrangement links TRBV7-8 to TRBJ2-3; the table's D call, TRBD2, was not checked against the DNA. With termini counted, the CDR3 has 13 amino acids. Germline-derived CDR1 and CDR2 are SGHVS and FQNEAQ. The CDR3 protein is CASSLARGPDPQY.

This chain uses TRBV7-8 with TRBJ2-1; D possibly uses TRBD1 or TRBD2 (5 bases each). Germline lookup yields CDR1 SGHVS and CDR2 FQNEAQ. V lost 5 bases and J 7 bases, leaving 15 bases between the germline ends. This CDR3 has 14 residues. Here the CDR3 DNA reads TGTGCCAGCAGCGCGAGAAGGGGACGGAATGAGCAGTTCTTC. It yields the protein CASSARRGRNEQFF.

This clonotype was found a few times. The CDR3: CASRAPEGDTTQYF. In DNA form, the CDR3 reads TGCGCCAGCAGGGCCCCCGAGGGGGACACTACGCAGTATTTT. V gene TRBV5-1 combines with J gene TRBJ2-3; tentative D call: TRBD1 (6 bases). V was shortened by 5 bases and J by 8 bases, with 18 bases between the two germline ends. The CDR3 totals 14 residues. Germline values: CDR1 SGHRS, CDR2 YFSETQ.

The rearrangement links TRBV19 to TRBJ2-3, with a weak D call TRBD1 (5 bases). Germline loops: CDR1 LNHDA, CDR2 SQIVND (reference sequence). The CDR3 contains 13 residues. V was clipped by 4 bases and J by 8 bases, with 13 bases between them. The CDR3 here is CASSTVGAGTQYF. CDR3 nucleotide sequence: TGTGCCAGTAGTACCGTAGGGGCTGGTACGCAGTATTTT.

The CDR3 DNA reads TGTGCCAGCAGCTTAGGGGGATTCTTAAGGGATCGTAACTATGGCTACACCTTC. This gives the protein CASSLGGFLRDRNYGYTF. The V gene is TRBV28, the J gene TRBJ1-2; weak D call: TRBD1 (6 bases). The V and J ends lost 6 bases and 1 base respectively, with 24 bases between them. Germline V CDR1 and CDR2: MDHEN, SYDVKM. The CDR3 covers 18 residues.

V and J are TRBV2 and TRBJ2-7, with D perhaps TRBD1 or TRBD2 (5 bases each). The CDR3 covers 12 residues. Germline CDR1 is SNHLY and CDR2 is FYNNEI. Deletions cut 6 bases from V and 11 bases from J, with 17 bases between. Written as DNA, the CDR3 is TGTGCCAGCAGCGACACGGGGCTCGATAAGTACTTC. Its protein product is CASSDTGLDKYF.

A word on this clonotype: Mismatch with germline at one junction end may stem from a read error. The chain carries TRBV15 and TRBJ2-7; 7 bases agree with TRBD1. Germline V gives CDR1 LNHNV, CDR2 YYDKDF (reference sequence). The CDR3 extends over 18 amino acids. The chain's CDR3 is CATSRGPEPGTDSYEQYF. CDR3 sequence (DNA): TGCGCCACCAGCAGAGGCCCCGAACCCGGGACAGACTCCTACGAGCAGTACTTC.

The chain employs TRBV7-6 and TRBJ1-6; D unclear. This CDR3 contains 14 residues. The germline V gene encodes CDR1 SGHVS and CDR2 FNYEAQ. V gave up 6 bases and J gave up 16 bases, with 22 bases separating them. The CDR3 spells CASSTDACNSKLHF. The CDR3 coding sequence is TGTGCCAGCAGTACCGACGCTTGCAATTCGAAGCTCCACTTT.